This TCR beta chain is from a study of beta chain features in type 1 diabetes. What was sequenced were expressed TCRB transcripts, since all of the isolated RNA had been reverse transcribed. TCRdb's table, derived via immunoSEQ multiplex PCR, lists solely in-frame clones and lacks some. The sample includes 140,000 to 150,000 clones, about 10% of them seen just once. This clone has a count of ten or more. V lost 7 bases and J lost 2, with 3 bases in between. CDR1 and CDR2 (germline): MDHEN, SYDVKM. The CDR3 is 11 residues long. The material sequenced was naive CD4+ T cells from blood. The genes are TRBV28 and TRBJ2-1; D uncertain. The source is a man aged 18 to 35 in good health. The CDR3 region is CASTAYNEQFF. The CDR3 nucleotides are TGTGCCAGCACCGCCTACAATGAGCAGTTCTTC.